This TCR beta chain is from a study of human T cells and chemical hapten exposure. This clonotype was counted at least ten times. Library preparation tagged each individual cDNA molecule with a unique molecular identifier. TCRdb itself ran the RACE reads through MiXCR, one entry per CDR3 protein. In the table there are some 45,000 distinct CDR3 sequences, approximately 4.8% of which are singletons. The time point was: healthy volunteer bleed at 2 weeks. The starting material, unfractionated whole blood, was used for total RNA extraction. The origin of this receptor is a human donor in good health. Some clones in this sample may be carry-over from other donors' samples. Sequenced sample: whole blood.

In DNA form, the CDR3 reads TGCAGCGTTGCGGCAGGCCGCTACGAGCAGTACTTC. It is translated as CSVAAGRYEQYF. The V call is TRBV29-1, the J call TRBJ2-7; D unclear. Germline assignment: CDR1 SQVTM and CDR2 ANQGSEA. CDR3 length: 12 residues. Trimming cost V 4 bases and J 3 bases, with 10 bases left between them.